This T cell receptor beta chain comes out of a study of blood T cell repertoires in COVID-19 (dated by TCRdb to between 2020 and 2021). Context from the whole study: Samples from collaborators originated in the United States, Italy and Spain and spanned both the acute and convalescent phases of COVID-19. Deeply sampled blood TCRbeta repertoires from subjects exposed to, actively infected with, or recovered from COVID-19 were included in the dataset. The prospective study material was composed of cDNA or gDNA derived from T cells, B-cell-depleted T cells, or PBMCs. Sample metadata almost always included a de-identified subject ID, COVID-19 status, age in years and sex. Samples were obtained from the ongoing ImmuneRACE study (first 160 participants) and from over 1,000 subjects provided by 6 global collaborators. Where available, HLA class I and class II types were obtained from metadata supplied by the sample provider rather than from assay-based typing. The repertoires were released in a freely available public database meant as a resource for research on the immune response to SARS-CoV-2. Beyond this particular receptor, the publication reports: The amount of clinical and demographic metadata varied by source and participant and was provided uncurated.

At the junction V is shortened by 3 bases and J by 6 bases, with 8 bases in between. Including the terminal cysteine and phenylalanine, the CDR3 comprises 13 residues. Of the read, only the CDR3 DNA is kept; its 39 bases are in frame from base 1. The germline V gene (reference sequence) supplies CDR1 LNHDA and CDR2 SQIVND. Collaborating institutions collected whole blood in K2EDTA tubes following their own protocols. For TCRbeta analysis, collaborators shipped samples as frozen whole blood, isolated PBMCs, or DNA extracted from either of those sample types. Worth noting for this clone: Its antigen is currently not known. Per-nucleotide qualities are absent, and no much larger clonotype sits a single base away.

The immunoSEQ Assay, a bias-controlled multiplex PCR, was used to amplify TCRbeta CDR3 regions from genomic DNA. The authors' pipeline ran thus. The number of nucleated cells in each sample was estimated from the amplification of reference gene primers within the assay. To quantify the absolute abundance of each unique TCRbeta CDR3 rearrangement, sequence reads were collapsed and filtered. For each sample, productive Simpson clonality was calculated as the square root of Simpson's diversity index across productive rearrangements. Here the immuneACCESS table is served through TCRdb, limited to in-frame sequences with V and J called. Missing clones are a known gap in these copies; in checked studies unresolved V genes cover under half, and the rest lacks a known reason. V, J and clone size are those of that table, while D and trimming were read from the DNA. This sample comprises 150,000 to 200,000 clones, roughly 78% of them detected only once. The ten largest clones capture approximately 2.9% of the sample.

This TCR came from an elderly woman with active or convalescent COVID-19. The V and J segments used are TRBV19 and TRBJ2-2, with the D segment identity uncertain. What was sequenced was peripheral blood. The CDR3 here reads CASSIGRAGELFF. The nucleotides are TGTGCCAGTAGTATCGGTCGTGCCGGGGAGCTGTTTTTT.